This record concerns one TCR beta chain sequence. Its antigen is unknown. The data belong to a study of beta chain features in type 1 diabetes. Expressed TCRB transcripts got sequenced, as all isolated RNA was reverse transcribed. The protocol was immunoSEQ multiplex PCR, while the TCRdb copy is restricted to in-frame clones and leaves out a portion. The sample lists around 500,000 clones; around 28% were seen once. The CDR3 consists of 14 residues. Trimming removed 3 bases from V and 0 bases from J, with 6 bases in between. Germline CDR1 and CDR2: SGDLS and YYNGEE. Broader study findings: PCR might pick shorter templates more often, in the same way for patients and controls. VDJ junctions sequenced from type 1 diabetes patients showed fewer insertions and more deletions.

The clonotype was recovered from a man younger than 35 in good health. The gene calls are TRBV9 and TRBJ1-4; D unclear. Sequencing was done on a sample of naive CD4+ T cells from blood. The CDR3 sequence is CASSATTTNEKLFF. The CDR3 DNA follows: TGTGCCAGCAGCGCGACAACAACTAATGAAAAACTGTTTTTT.